This note documents a single T cell receptor beta chain sequence. This clonotype was observed many times. The clone's antigen remains unknown. Nothing much larger sits one base from this clone, and base qualities are not available. The entry originates in a study of neurological immune-mediated disorders (dated by TCRdb to 2018 to 2020). Notes on the research overall: Among the roughly 34 multiple sclerosis patients, relapsing-remitting MS was present in 31 and secondary progressive MS was present in 3. Peripheral blood TCR-beta repertoires from patients with HTLV-I-associated myelopathy (HAM/TSP), patients with multiple sclerosis, and healthy controls were compared in the study using UMI-based sequencing. Alongside PBMC samples, the set of some 100 TCR-beta libraries contained longitudinal samples, technical triplicates, and paired CD4+ and CD8+ T-cell subsets that had been sorted. The cohort included roughly 71 subjects: approximately 14 with HAM/TSP, around 35 with multiple sclerosis, and approximately 20 healthy controls.

Overall study outcomes, separate from this receptor: Across subjects, expanded clones never shared an identical CDR3 amino acid sequence, which suggests that the TCR-beta repertoires in every group were private. No clinical or MRI features were associated with the MS cluster, and the authors said that larger cohorts are needed. In a phylogenetic analysis, the repertoires of 18 out of 34 MS patients fell into a single cluster of related CDR3 sequences, pointing to a possible signature at the repertoire level. TCR clonal expansion was highest in HAM/TSP patients and lowest in MS patients, with MS patients falling below even healthy controls.

cDNA was synthesized by template-switch 5'RACE using a primer with a 10-nucleotide random unique molecular identifier that tagged each TCR transcript. Each sequencing run produced over 190 million TCR-beta sequences covering 15-18 subjects. The RNeasy kit was used for extraction of total RNA. The KAPA Real-time Library Amplification kit was used to amplify TCR-beta VDJ regions with primers targeting the TCR constant region and the 5'RACE anchor. Sample indexes and Illumina adaptors were added in a first PCR, after which library yield was increased in a second PCR. After Ampure bead purification, the TCR product of roughly 650 bp was size-selected on a 2% E-gel SizeSelection system. Before pooling, libraries had their quality checked on a Bioanalyzer, their concentration measured with Qubit, and their quantity determined with the Kapa Library Quantification kit. Paired-end 2 x 150 bp sequencing of the libraries was performed on an Illumina HiSeq 2500. To increase sequence diversity, about 23-32% phiX was spiked into each library pool. Under the source paper's analysis protocol: The UMI-based MiGEC pipeline processed quality-filtered reads and removed over 80% of raw TCR sequences during error correction. VDJ genes were aligned to IMGT germline references, and clonotypes were defined by unique CDR3 amino acid sequence plus V-J genes. Clonal expansion, Shannon diversity, and CDR3 relatedness (CalcPairwiseDistances, ClusterSamples) were evaluated with VDJtools, and phylogenetic trees were built with CLCbio workbench. Expanded clones were defined as having at least 8 unique UMIs, based on coefficient-of-variation modelling across technical triplicates. The raw public data were reprocessed by TCRdb itself: fastp quality trimming at Q25, MiXCR clonotype calling, in-frame beta chains only. CDR3 protein duplicates are merged, each entry listing the most common genes and DNA. None of the V and J calls come from the authors' own analysis; TCRdb made them. This sample gives about 89,000 distinct CDR3 sequences in total; 2.5% to 3% of them show up just once. Around 1.1% of the sample belongs to the ten largest clones.

CDR3 length: 14 amino acids, cysteine to phenylalanine. The retained sequence is limited to the CDR3, 42 bases, with the frame set at the first base. At the junction V is shortened by 3 bases and J by 3 bases; bases outside the gene matches: 8. CDR1 and CDR2 (DFQATT, SNEGSKA) derive from the germline V gene (reference sequence). Libraries from unsorted PBMCs were made from 2 million PBMCs kept in RNAlater at -80 degrees C until RNA extraction. The multiple sclerosis patients were enrolled in a US clinical protocol that evaluated disease progression with magnetic resonance imaging. Peripheral blood was subjected to Ficoll-Hypaque density gradient centrifugation to isolate PBMCs, which were then cryopreserved in liquid nitrogen.

The rearranged chain carries TRBV20-1 and TRBJ2-7, with TRBD1 matching 7 junction bases. Sequences were obtained from PBMCs. The receptor was derived from a woman aged 25 to 39 with multiple sclerosis. The sequenced DNA: TGCAGTGCTAGGCTTGGACAGGAATTCTACGAGCAGTACTTC. It is translated as CSARLGQEFYEQYF.